This is a list of T cell receptor beta chains from one sample in a study of cytomegalovirus exposure and HLA in healthy donors. TCRdb's copy holds only in-frame clones and misses some; the assay was immunoSEQ multiplex PCR. The sample lists over 100,000 clones, around three quarters occurring once. The sample comprised PBMCs. The source of these receptors is a woman in her 30s in good health and CMV-seronegative. CDR3s include the opening cysteine and the closing phenylalanine or tryptophan. The order of the fields is J gene, D gene, CDR3 length, V gene, clone size, CDR3 protein, CDR3 DNA. D genes are given only for firm matches. Expanded clones are given a class, and other clones once, few, many or no size at all.

TRBJ1-6,TRBD1,13,TRBV27,NA,CASSQDRGSPLHF,TGTGCCAGCAGTCAAGACAGGGGATCACCCCTCCACTTT
TRBJ2-1,TRBD2,15,TRBV5-5,NA,CASSTEGREVDEQFF,TGTGCCAGCAGCACCGAGGGGCGGGAGGTCGATGAGCAGTTCTTC
TRBJ1-3,NA,14,TRBV10-3,NA,CAISVQDTGNTIYF,TGTGCCATCAGTGTACAGGATACTGGAAACACCATATATTTT
TRBJ1-2,TRBD1,14,TRBV2,few,CASSRGQTVEGYTF,TGTGCCAGCAGTCGGGGACAGACCGTGGAGGGCTACACCTTC
TRBJ2-7,NA,13,TRBV11-2,few,CASSPDSSYEQYF,TGTGCCAGCAGCCCGGACAGCTCCTACGAGCAGTACTTC
TRBJ1-2,NA,14,TRBV18,NA,CASSPFRSNYGYTF,TGTGCCAGCTCCCCCTTCAGGTCTAACTATGGCTACACCTTC
TRBJ1-2,NA,14,TRBV7-6,once,CASSPPGGGYGYTF,TGTGCCAGCAGCCCCCCCGGAGGTGGGTATGGCTACACCTTC
TRBJ2-7,TRBD1,15,TRBV4-1,few,CASSQAIGTAYEQYF,TGCGCCAGCAGCCAAGCGATAGGGACAGCCTACGAGCAGTACTTC
TRBJ2-3,TRBD2,15,TRBV7-2,NA,CASSLAQGGVDTQYF,TGTGCCAGCAGCTTAGCGCAGGGAGGGGTGGATACGCAGTATTTT
TRBJ1-1,NA,14,TRBV7-8,NA,CASSLAAGVTEAFF,TGTGCCAGCAGCTTAGCGGCAGGGGTTACTGAAGCTTTCTTT
TRBJ2-7,NA,15,TRBV30,NA,CAWSVRWRTTYEQYF,TGTGCCTGGAGTGTACGGTGGAGGACCACCTACGAGCAGTACTTC
TRBJ1-3,NA,14,TRBV19,NA,CASSIQLDGNTIYF,TGTGCCAGTAGTATACAACTCGATGGAAACACCATATATTTT
TRBJ2-5,NA,15,TRBV4-1,NA,CASSAGPGGSETQYF,TGCGCCAGCAGCGCGGGGCCAGGGGGTAGTGAGACCCAGTACTTC
TRBJ1-1,NA,15,TRBV7-3,few,CASSPGGGGGTEAFF,TGTGCCAGCAGCCCGGGGGGGGGTGGAGGTACTGAAGCTTTCTTT
TRBJ1-5,NA,14,TRBV7-3,NA,CASRRDSAYQPQHF,TGTGCCAGCCGCCGAGACAGCGCCTATCAGCCCCAGCATTTT
TRBJ1-5,NA,13,TRBV19,NA,CASSISGQQPQHF,TGTGCCAGTAGTATTTCAGGGCAGCAGCCCCAGCATTTT
TRBJ1-6,TRBD1,13,TRBV7-3,NA,CASSSQGGSPLHF,TGTGCCAGCAGCTCACAGGGGGGATCACCCCTCCACTTT
TRBJ1-2,TRBD1,15,TRBV4-3,few,CASSHLTGSNYGYTF,TGCGCCAGCAGCCATTTGACAGGGTCGAATTATGGCTACACCTTC
TRBJ1-1,TRBD1,15,TRBV19,NA,CASSLFTGGNTEAFF,TGTGCCAGTAGCTTATTTACAGGGGGGAACACTGAAGCTTTCTTT
TRBJ2-4,NA,14,TRBV30,NA,CAWRQSGAKNIQYF,TGTGCCTGGAGGCAGAGCGGGGCCAAAAACATTCAGTACTTC
TRBJ2-5,NA,13,TRBV7-2,NA,CASTLVSVGTQYF,TGTGCCAGCACCCTAGTGTCTGTCGGGACCCAGTACTTC
TRBJ2-3,TRBD1,15,TRBV18,once,CASSPPGQGMWTQYF,TGTGCCAGCTCACCTCCGGGACAGGGGATGTGGACGCAGTATTTT
TRBJ2-7,NA,12,TRBV10-1,NA,CASSGPGDEQYF,TGCGCCAGCAGTGGTCCAGGGGACGAGCAGTACTTC
TRBJ2-1,TRBD2,16,TRBV4-2,once,CASSPSPGGSYNEQFF,TGTGCCAGCAGCCCGAGCCCGGGGGGTTCTTACAATGAGCAGTTCTTC
TRBJ2-7,NA,15,TRBV6-1,few,CASRGGHLGSYEQYF,TGTGCCAGCAGAGGGGGACATCTTGGCTCCTACGAGCAGTACTTC
TRBJ1-1,NA,14,TRBV6-1,NA,CASSLAGWNTEAFF,TGTGCCAGCAGTTTGGCAGGGTGGAACACTGAAGCTTTCTTT
TRBJ1-2,TRBD1,15,TRBV6-1,NA,CASTLRGQEDYGYTF,TGTGCCAGCACCTTAAGAGGACAGGAGGACTATGGCTACACCTTC
TRBJ2-7,NA,13,TRBV5-5,few,CASSLFPDYEQYF,TGTGCCAGCAGCTTGTTCCCAGACTACGAGCAGTACTTC
TRBJ1-6,NA,14,TRBV4-3,NA,CASSQAPTASPLHF,TGCGCCAGCAGCCAAGCCCCCACAGCTTCACCCCTCCACTTT
TRBJ2-6,NA,16,TRBV11-3,few,CASSPGSGSGANVLTF,TGTGCCAGCAGCCCCGGGAGCGGGTCTGGGGCCAACGTCCTGACTTTC
TRBJ1-1,NA,14,TRBV5-1,NA,CASSLAQGGTEAFF,TGCGCCAGCAGCTTGGCGCAGGGAGGCACTGAAGCTTTCTTT
TRBJ2-1,TRBD1,15,TRBV5-1,NA,CASSPGQGNYNEQFF,TGCGCCAGCAGCCCCGGACAGGGGAACTACAATGAGCAGTTCTTC
TRBJ2-2,TRBD2,16,TRBV5-1,NA,CASSDSAGGPNGELFF,TGCGCCAGCAGCGACTCAGCGGGAGGGCCCAACGGGGAGCTGTTTTTT
TRBJ2-7,TRBD1,15,TRBV27,NA,CASSSPGQGQYEQYF,TGTGCCAGCAGCTCACCGGGACAGGGGCAGTACGAGCAGTACTTC
TRBJ2-1,TRBD2,15,TRBV7-9,once,CASSLLAGAYNEQFF,TGTGCCAGCAGCTTACTAGCGGGAGCTTACAATGAGCAGTTCTTC
TRBJ1-1,NA,14,TRBV19,NA,CASSKSRVRTEAFF,TGTGCCAGTAGTAAAAGCAGGGTACGGACTGAAGCTTTCTTT
TRBJ1-2,NA,11,TRBV7-9,NA,CASGGLNGYTF,TGTGCCAGCGGGGGGTTGAATGGCTACACCTTC
TRBJ1-2,NA,14,TRBV30,NA,CAWGLQTVKGGYTF,TGTGCCTGGGGCCTCCAGACGGTAAAGGGGGGCTACACCTTC
TRBJ1-1,NA,13,TRBV7-9,NA,CATLPLNRTEAFF,TGTGCCACCCTACCCCTCAACCGGACTGAAGCTTTCTTT
TRBJ1-5,NA,15,TRBV6-4,NA,CASSEAGMSNQPQHF,TGTGCCAGCAGTGAAGCGGGGATGAGCAATCAGCCCCAGCATTTT
TRBJ1-1,NA,13,TRBV30,NA,CAWRGEGGTEAFF,TGTGCCTGGCGGGGGGAGGGGGGGACTGAAGCTTTCTTT
TRBJ2-2,NA,14,TRBV13,NA,CASSGDQGPGELFF,TGTGCCAGCAGCGGGGACCAGGGGCCCGGGGAGCTGTTTTTT